What follows describes a single T cell receptor beta chain. Its matching antigen is unknown. For each subset, genomic DNA was distributed in equal portions over several immunoSEQ plates. Source study methods: Sequence data from immunoSEQ were junction-only and lacked quality scores; consequently, filtering differed. Produced via immunoSEQ multiplex PCR; TCRdb's table is partial and in-frame only. From that table come the V and J calls and clone size; the DNA was used to work out D and trimming. The sample yields 2 million to 2.5 million clones, approximately 95% seen once. These data belong to a study of shared clonotypes between healthy human individuals. Across the study: Each donor's CD4 naive and CD4 memory cells filled three plates apiece, CD8 naive two, and CD8 memory one. Overall study results and limits: Shared clonotypes across all four donors exceeded non-shared ones in generation probability.

What was sequenced was naive CD4+ T cells sorted from blood. Regarding subset: CD45RA+ positively selected. The receptor comes from a man between 18 and 35 years old in good health.

The CDR3 nucleotides read TGTGCCAGCAGTCCTCCGGTGGGCACTGAAGCTTTCTTT. Protein sequence: CASSPPVGTEAFF. V gene TRBV28 combines with J gene TRBJ1-1; D not certain. Germline V gene lookup returns CDR1 MDHEN and CDR2 SYDVKM. The CDR3 totals 13 residues. V lost 5 bases and J lost 4, with 11 bases in between.